The 2 T cell receptor beta chains given below trace back to one sample, sequenced in a study of blood T cell repertoires in COVID-19. The data were produced by immunoSEQ multiplex PCR, yet TCRdb's version contains in-frame clones alone and is incomplete. The table has 150,000 to 200,000 clones, 80% seen once. The sample consisted of peripheral blood. Receptor source: a man aged 70-80 years with active or convalescent COVID-19.

J is TRBJ1-1 and V is TRBV9; tentatively, D is TRBD1 (5 bases). The CDR3 runs to 15 residues. Germline V gene lookup returns CDR1 SGDLS and CDR2 YYNGEE. V shed 0 bases and J shed 3 bases, with 12 bases lying between them. CDR3 sequence reads: CASSVEAGLYTEAFF. The CDR3 DNA sequence: TGTGCCAGCAGCGTAGAGGCAGGGTTGTACACTGAAGCTTTCTTT. The full variable domain, in which reference TRBV9 and TRBJ1-1 provide the parts outside the CDR3, is DSGVTQTPKHLITATGQRVTLRCSPRSGDLSVYWYQQSLDQGLQFLIQYYNGEERAKGNILERFSAQQFPDLHSELNLSSLELGDSALYFCASSVEAGLYTEAFFGQGTRLTVV.

This clone appeared a single time. This rearrangement joins TRBV6-1 to TRBJ2-5; D not resolved. CDR1 MNHNS and CDR2 SASEGT come from the germline V gene. The CDR3 extends over 15 amino acids. V shed 1 base and J shed 2 bases, with 11 bases lying between them. The CDR3 is CASSEDWAQQETQYF. Written as DNA, the CDR3 is TGTGCCAGCAGTGAAGACTGGGCGCAGCAAGAGACCCAGTACTTC.